This TCR beta chain was documented in a study of T cells after yellow fever vaccination. This clonotype was recorded many times. Germline is not matched at one junction end, which may reflect a read error. TCRdb re-called the 5' RACE reads through MiXCR, storing one row per CDR3 protein. The data hold 450,000 to 650,000 distinct CDR3 sequences, with about a fifth observed a single time. This material consisted of PBMCs, taken approximately 22 days after the first yellow fever vaccination. The receptor was isolated from a young man who received the YFV17D yellow fever vaccine.

The CDR3 nucleotides are TGCGCCAGCAGCCAGATGGAGTCTAGGGACAGGGGCCATGAGGCCTTC. Translating gives CASSQMESRDRGHEAF. The chain has TRBV4-3 and TRBJ1-2; TRBD1 aligns across 10 bases. This CDR3 has 16 residues. Germline assignment: CDR1 LGHNA and CDR2 YSLEER.